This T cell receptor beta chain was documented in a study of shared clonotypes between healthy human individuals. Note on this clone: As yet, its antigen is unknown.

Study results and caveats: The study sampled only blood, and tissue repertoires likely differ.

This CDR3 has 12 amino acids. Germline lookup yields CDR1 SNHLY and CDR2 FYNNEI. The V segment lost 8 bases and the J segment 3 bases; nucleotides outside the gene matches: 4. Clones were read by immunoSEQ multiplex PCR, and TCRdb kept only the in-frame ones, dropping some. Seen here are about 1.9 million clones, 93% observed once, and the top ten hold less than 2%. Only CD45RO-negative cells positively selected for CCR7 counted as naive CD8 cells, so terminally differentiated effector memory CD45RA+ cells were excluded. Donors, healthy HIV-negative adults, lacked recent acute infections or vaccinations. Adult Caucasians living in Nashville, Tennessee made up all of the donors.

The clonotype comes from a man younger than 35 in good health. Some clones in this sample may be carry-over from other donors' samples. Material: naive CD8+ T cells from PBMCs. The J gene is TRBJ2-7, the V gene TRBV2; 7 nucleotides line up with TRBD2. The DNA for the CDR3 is TGTGCCAGCGGGGGGGGAGGCTACGAGCAGTACTTC. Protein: CASGGGGYEQYF.